This is a list of T cell receptor beta chains from one sample in a study of beta chain features in type 1 diabetes. Here immunoSEQ multiplex PCR was the method, and the copy in TCRdb shows in-frame clones only, minus some. Among around 600,000 clones listed, around 12% were seen once. Input material: naive CD4+ T cells from blood. These receptors were taken from a man aged 30 to 39 with type 1 diabetes. The CDR3 runs from the conserved cysteine through the conserved F or W. Each record gives: clone size, D gene, V gene, J gene, CDR3 protein, CDR3 DNA. D genes are given only for firm matches. Clone size, where shown, is once, few, many, or a class for clones that have expanded.

>NA|NA|TRBV10-3|TRBJ1-2
CAISESSGDFSSGYTF
TGTGCCATCAGTGAGTCGTCGGGGGACTTCAGTAGTGGCTACACCTTC
>few|NA|TRBV30|TRBJ1-6
CAWSVRGSSSYNSPLHF
TGTGCCTGGAGTGTGAGGGGATCGAGCTCCTATAATTCACCCCTCCACTTT
>few|NA|TRBV19|TRBJ1-5
CASRKAGLNQPQHF
TGTGCCAGTCGGAAGGCTGGGCTTAATCAGCCCCAGCATTTT
>few|TRBD1|TRBV7-2|TRBJ1-2
CASSLLGTGFNGHGYTF
TGTGCCAGCAGCTTATTGGGGACAGGGTTTAATGGTCATGGCTACACCTTC
>few|TRBD1|TRBV5-4|TRBJ2-1
CASSSRDRVHNEQFF
TGTGCCAGCAGCTCCCGGGACAGGGTCCACAATGAGCAGTTCTTC
>NA|NA|TRBV7-2|TRBJ2-7
CASSLATDSYEQYF
TGTGCCAGCAGCTTAGCCACGGACTCCTACGAGCAGTACTTC
>NA|NA|TRBV9|TRBJ1-2
CASSVVPTSSYGYTF
TGTGCCAGCAGCGTAGTACCAACGTCTAGCTATGGCTACACCTTC
>NA|NA|TRBV7-2|TRBJ1-5
CASSLGTQPAPQHF
TGTGCCAGCAGCTTGGGCACGCAGCCAGCGCCCCAGCATTTT
>NA|NA|TRBV7-6|TRBJ1-1
CASSPLGGKSTEAFF
TGTGCCAGCAGCCCCTTGGGGGGCAAGTCCACTGAGGCTTTCTTT
>few|NA|TRBV4-3|TRBJ2-1
CASSQIPQGSVGEQFF
TGCGCCAGCAGCCAAATTCCCCAGGGGAGCGTTGGTGAGCAGTTCTTC
>NA|NA|TRBV29-1|TRBJ1-2
CSVGDDYGYTF
TGCAGCGTTGGGGACGACTATGGCTACACCTTC
>few|NA|TRBV4-3|TRBJ1-3
CASSQDSRLSGNTIYF
TGCGCCAGCAGCCAAGATAGCAGACTCTCTGGAAACACCATATATTTT
>NA|NA|TRBV5-4|TRBJ2-1
CASSLDQGSYNEQFF
TGTGCCAGCAGCTTGGATCAGGGATCCTACAATGAGCAGTTCTTC
>few|NA|TRBV6-6|TRBJ1-1
CASSYPRTGVGEAFF
TGTGCCAGCAGTTACCCACGAACGGGGGTGGGTGAAGCTTTCTTT
>few|NA|TRBV27|TRBJ2-3
CASSLSPWSDTQYF
TGTGCCAGCAGTTTATCCCCCTGGTCAGATACGCAGTATTTT
>NA|TRBD1|TRBV2|TRBJ2-1
CASNPGTANEQFF
TGTGCCAGCAACCCCGGGACAGCAAATGAGCAGTTCTTC
>few|NA|TRBV7-2|TRBJ1-3
CASSPPGGGGSGNTIYF
TGTGCCAGCAGCCCACCGGGCGGGGGCGGCTCTGGAAACACCATATATTTT
>NA|NA|TRBV29-1|TRBJ2-3
CSVDVPAVGTDTQYF
TGCAGCGTTGATGTTCCGGCGGTGGGCACAGATACGCAGTATTTT
>few|NA|TRBV29-1|TRBJ1-1
CSVGDRRPNTEAFF
TGCAGCGTTGGGGACCGTCGCCCGAACACTGAAGCTTTCTTT
>few|NA|TRBV7-2|TRBJ2-7
CASSLQPYEQYF
TGTGCCAGCAGCTTACAACCCTACGAGCAGTACTTC
>few|NA|TRBV10-3|TRBJ2-1
CAITNAGSRDNEQFF
TGTGCCATCACTAATGCGGGATCCCGGGACAATGAGCAGTTCTTC
>NA|TRBD2|TRBV25-1|TRBJ2-3
CASSSSGGADTQYF
TGTGCCAGCAGCTCTAGCGGGGGGGCAGATACGCAGTATTTT
>NA|NA|TRBV7-9|TRBJ1-1
CASSLAGSVKGAFF
TGTGCCAGCAGCTTAGCGGGGTCGGTCAAGGGAGCTTTCTTT
>few|TRBD1|TRBV6-6|TRBJ1-5
CASSRGQGASNQPQHF
TGTGCCAGCAGCCGCGGACAGGGGGCGAGTAATCAGCCCCAGCATTTT
>few|NA|TRBV18|TRBJ1-5
CASSPAQPKNQPQHF
TGTGCCAGCTCACCAGCCCAGCCTAAAAATCAGCCCCAGCATTTT
>few|TRBD1|TRBV19|TRBJ2-7
CASRGTGGFDEQYF
TGTGCCAGTAGAGGGACAGGGGGCTTCGACGAGCAGTACTTC
>few|NA|TRBV29-1|TRBJ1-2
CSVLERSANSGYTF
TGCAGCGTTCTGGAGAGATCCGCTAATTCTGGCTACACCTTC
>NA|NA|TRBV5-6|TRBJ2-1
CASRTTLPSYNEQFF
TGTGCCAGCAGGACGACCCTTCCTTCCTACAATGAGCAGTTCTTC
>few|TRBD1|TRBV4-3|TRBJ1-4
CASSQEGTGDEKLFF
TGCGCCAGCAGCCAAGAGGGGACAGGGGATGAAAAACTGTTTTTT
>few|TRBD2|TRBV7-2|TRBJ2-3
CASSRGLAGLTDTQYF
TGTGCCAGCAGCAGGGGACTAGCGGGGCTCACAGATACGCAGTATTTT
>few|TRBD1|TRBV18|TRBJ2-3
CASSPGTARTDTQYF
TGTGCCAGCTCACCCGGGACAGCTCGCACAGATACGCAGTATTTT
>NA|NA|TRBV4-3|TRBJ2-3
CASSQDPGWNTQYF
TGCGCCAGCAGCCAAGATCCGGGGTGGAATACGCAGTATTTT
>NA|NA|TRBV6-5|TRBJ2-7
CASSRTDYEQYF
TGTGCCAGCAGTCGGACAGACTACGAGCAGTACTTC
>NA|NA|TRBV7-2|TRBJ2-7
CASSPSRETYEQYF
TGTGCCAGCAGCCCCTCGAGAGAGACCTACGAGCAGTACTTC
>NA|NA|TRBV7-2|TRBJ2-7
CASVPTPPGEQYF
TGTGCCAGCGTCCCGACCCCCCCGGGCGAGCAGTACTTC
>NA|NA|TRBV19|TRBJ1-5
CASNQGNQPQHF
TGTGCCAGTAACCAGGGGAATCAGCCCCAGCATTTT
>few|NA|TRBV7-9|TRBJ2-7
CASSPAVGRYYEQYF
TGTGCCAGCAGCCCCGCTGTGGGGCGATACTACGAGCAGTACTTC
>NA|TRBD1|TRBV7-8|TRBJ1-2
CASSLEDRGYGYTF
TGTGCCAGCAGCTTAGAGGACAGGGGCTATGGCTACACCTTC
>few|NA|TRBV28|TRBJ1-2
CAGAPVDRSGYTF
TGTGCCGGGGCGCCGGTAGACAGGAGTGGCTACACCTTC
>NA|NA|TRBV29-1|TRBJ2-1
CSVAVTGYNEQFF
TGCAGCGTCGCGGTGACAGGCTACAATGAGCAGTTCTTC
>NA|NA|TRBV18|TRBJ1-1
CASSPLAQLHTEAFF
TGTGCCAGCTCACCACTAGCACAGCTACACACTGAAGCTTTCTTT
>once|NA|TRBV6-1|TRBJ2-1
CASSEAGRGSNEQFF
TGTGCCAGCAGTGAAGCGGGGAGAGGGAGCAATGAGCAGTTCTTC
>few|NA|TRBV12-5|TRBJ2-5
CASGPRVQQETQYF
TGTGCTAGTGGTCCCCGGGTACAACAAGAGACCCAGTACTTC
>few|NA|TRBV4-1|TRBJ1-6
CASSPTGRWDSPLHF
TGCGCCAGCAGCCCCACGGGGAGGTGGGATTCACCCCTCCACTTT
>once|NA|TRBV2|TRBJ2-5
CASSEGYGQPSQETQYF
TGTGCCAGCAGTGAAGGATACGGACAGCCGAGTCAAGAGACCCAGTACTTC
>once|TRBD1|TRBV25-1|TRBJ2-7
CASRRTGVPHEQYF
TGTGCCAGCAGGCGGACAGGGGTTCCCCACGAGCAGTACTTC
>NA|NA|TRBV28|TRBJ1-2
CASSPLPLNYGYTF
TGTGCCAGCAGTCCACTGCCGCTAAACTATGGCTACACCTTC
>NA|NA|TRBV11-2|TRBJ1-3
CASSAQVNSGNTIYF
TGTGCCAGCAGCGCTCAGGTTAATTCTGGAAACACCATATATTTT
>NA|NA|TRBV30|TRBJ2-2
CAGRGTANTGELFF
TGTGCCGGACGCGGGACAGCGAACACCGGGGAGCTGTTTTTT
>NA|NA|TRBV4-2|TRBJ1-3
CASSQETARSGNTIYF
TGTGCCAGCAGCCAAGAGACAGCTCGCTCTGGAAACACCATATATTTT